A selection of T cell receptor beta chains follows, all from one sample in a study of T-cell reconstitution after alpha-beta-depleted transplantation in children. Using its own MiXCR run on the PCR reads, TCRdb lists one record per CDR3 protein. The sample holds 440,000 or so distinct CDR3 sequences, 43% seen once. The sequencing used PBMCs, collected before TCRalphabeta/CD19-depleted stem cell transplant. All receptors come from a girl aged 2-15 years with aplastic anemia, due to receive a stem cell transplant. Both conserved end residues are part of each CDR3. Fields, in order: D gene, V gene, clone size, J gene, CDR3 DNA, CDR3 protein. D genes are given only for firm matches. For some rows the clone size is stated as once, few or many, or as a class when expanded; others skip it.

d_gene: .; v_gene: TRBV3-1; abundance: .; j_gene: TRBJ1-1; CDR3nt: TGTGCCAGCAGCCAAGGTTCGGGGGGCGTAGGGTCTTTCTTT; CDR3aa: CASSQGSGGVGSFF
d_gene: .; v_gene: TRBV11-2; abundance: .; j_gene: TRBJ2-7; CDR3nt: TGTGCCAGCAGCCTACACGCACGGGACTACGAGCAGTACTTC; CDR3aa: CASSLHARDYEQYF
d_gene: TRBD2; v_gene: TRBV20-1; abundance: few; j_gene: TRBJ2-1; CDR3nt: TGCAGTGCTAGAGATCCCCTAGCGGGAGGTTACAATGAGCAGTTCTTC; CDR3aa: CSARDPLAGGYNEQFF
d_gene: TRBD2; v_gene: TRBV4-1; abundance: few; j_gene: TRBJ2-1; CDR3nt: TGCGCCAGCAGCCAACCTTCCGGGACTAGCGGGAAAAATGAGCAGTTCTTC; CDR3aa: CASSQPSGTSGKNEQFF
d_gene: .; v_gene: TRBV29-1; abundance: many; j_gene: TRBJ2-7; CDR3nt: TGCAGCGTCTCGGACGGCTCCTACGAGCAGTACTTC; CDR3aa: CSVSDGSYEQYF
d_gene: TRBD2; v_gene: TRBV29-1; abundance: .; j_gene: TRBJ2-1; CDR3nt: TGCAGCGTTGCACGACTAGCGGGGGTAGACAATGAGCAGTTCTTC; CDR3aa: CSVARLAGVDNEQFF
d_gene: .; v_gene: TRBV21-1; abundance: many; j_gene: TRBJ1-1; CDR3nt: TGTGCCAGCAGCAAAGAAAAGGAAGGAGCTTTCTTT; CDR3aa: CASSKEKEGAFF
d_gene: .; v_gene: TRBV5-1; abundance: many; j_gene: TRBJ2-1; CDR3nt: TGCGCCAGCAGCTTGGTACGGTACAATGAGCAGTTCTTC; CDR3aa: CASSLVRYNEQFF
d_gene: TRBD1; v_gene: TRBV29-1; abundance: .; j_gene: TRBJ2-5; CDR3nt: TGCAGCGTCGCCAGACAGGGTGGTGGGGAGACCCAGTACTTC; CDR3aa: CSVARQGGGETQYF
d_gene: .; v_gene: TRBV18; abundance: .; j_gene: TRBJ1-3; CDR3nt: TGTGCCAGCTCCCCACAGAGCTCTGGAAACACCATATATTTT; CDR3aa: CASSPQSSGNTIYF
d_gene: TRBD1; v_gene: TRBV4-1; abundance: many; j_gene: TRBJ2-5; CDR3nt: TGCGCCAGCAGCCAAGAGGGACAGGGCGGTCAGGAGACCCAGTACTTC; CDR3aa: CASSQEGQGGQETQYF
d_gene: .; v_gene: TRBV27; abundance: once; j_gene: TRBJ2-7; CDR3nt: TGTGCCAGCAACCCTACCGACTCCGGGAAGCAGTACTTC; CDR3aa: CASNPTDSGKQYF
d_gene: .; v_gene: TRBV5-5; abundance: .; j_gene: TRBJ2-1; CDR3nt: TGTGCCAGCCGGCAGTACAGCTCCTACAATGAGCAGTTCTTC; CDR3aa: CASRQYSSYNEQFF
d_gene: TRBD2; v_gene: TRBV5-3; abundance: many; j_gene: TRBJ2-2; CDR3nt: TGTGCCTCGAAACGGGGAGGGGTGATGGACACCGGGGAGCTGTTTTTT; CDR3aa: CASKRGGVMDTGELFF
d_gene: TRBD1; v_gene: TRBV29-1; abundance: few; j_gene: TRBJ1-2; CDR3nt: TGCAGCGTCGAGACCAGGGGGCTCTATGGCTACACCTTC; CDR3aa: CSVETRGLYGYTF
d_gene: .; v_gene: TRBV20-1; abundance: few; j_gene: TRBJ1-1; CDR3nt: TGCAGTGCCCCGGTGGACACTGAAGCTTTCTTT; CDR3aa: CSAPVDTEAFF